This T cell receptor (beta chain) was recovered during a study of T cells in Graves' hyperthyroidism and ophthalmopathy. This clonotype has only a few counts. RNA transcripts served as the template for amplifying TCR beta CDR3 regions. First-round RT-PCR of the TCR CDR3 relied on the HTBI primer set. TCRdb reprocessed the multiplex PCR reads with MiXCR, giving one entry per CDR3 protein. The sample includes hundreds of thousands of distinct CDR3 sequences, about 38% of them seen just once. Germline CDR1 is MNHNY and CDR2 is SVGAGI (reference sequence). The CDR3 totals 13 residues. V was pared by 4 bases and J by 6 bases, with 12 bases between.

The rearrangement joins TRBV6-6 to TRBJ1-1, with D possibly matching TRBD1 (5 bases). The specimen was blood. The TCR originated in a man aged 18-30 years with Graves' hyperthyroidism. CDR3 amino acids: CASSLGVGAEAFF. The DNA for the CDR3 is TGTGCCAGCAGTTTAGGTGTGGGGGCTGAAGCTTTCTTT.